The 3 T cell receptor beta chains given below trace back to one sample, sequenced in a study of preoperative IRX-2 immunotherapy in early breast cancer. The treatment was: preoperative locoregional IRX-2 cytokine immunotherapy. TCRdb's table, derived via immunoSEQ multiplex PCR, lists solely in-frame clones and lacks some. This sample yields about 98,000 clones, of which 70% to 90% are seen a single time; roughly 2% belongs to the top ten. Source: tumor tissue, taken after IRX-2 immunotherapy. The receptors derive from a human donor with breast cancer.

The J gene is TRBJ1-5, the V gene TRBV15; TRBD1 aligns across 10 bases. With V trimmed by 0 bases and J by 5 bases, 4 bases remained unmatched. The germline CDR1 and CDR2 sequences are LNHNV and YYDKDF (reference sequence). The CDR3 loop spans 16 amino acids. CDR3 loop: CATSRERQGAHQPQHF. The DNA of the CDR3 is TGTGCCACCAGCAGAGAGCGACAGGGGGCCCATCAGCCCCAGCATTTT. Filled out from reference TRBV15 and TRBJ1-5, the complete variable domain reads DAMVIQNPRYQVTQFGKPVTLSCSQTLNHNVMYWYQQKSSQAPKLLFHYYDKDFNNEADTPDNFQSRRPNTSFCFLDIRSPGLGDTAMYLCATSRERQGAHQPQHFGDGTRLSIL.

This chain joins TRBV11-3 and TRBJ2-2, with D possibly being TRBD1 or TRBD2 (5 bases each). The CDR3 totals 15 residues. V dropped 5 bases and J dropped 4 bases, with 14 bases sitting between them. Germline values: CDR1 SGHNT, CDR2 YENEEA. CDR3 bases: TGTGCCAGCAGCCCGGGACGTCTAGTCACCGGGGAGCTGTTTTTT. It codes for CASSPGRLVTGELFF.

This chain links TRBV11-3 with TRBJ2-1; 7 positions agree with TRBD2. Germline lookup yields CDR1 SGHNT and CDR2 YENEEA. The CDR3 is 15 amino acids. Trimming took 4 bases from V and 6 from J; bases not matched to a gene: 9. The CDR3 sequence is CASSSLAERSNEQFF. The CDR3 DNA follows: TGTGCCAGCAGCTCTCTAGCGGAGAGGAGCAATGAGCAGTTCTTC. Looking up the rest from reference TRBV11-3 and TRBJ2-1 gives the full variable domain: EAGVVQSPRYKIIEKKQPVAFWCNPISGHNTLYWYLQNLGQGPELLIRYENEEAVDDSQLPKDRFSAERLKGVDSTLKIQPAELGDSAVYLCASSSLAERSNEQFFGPGTRLTVL.